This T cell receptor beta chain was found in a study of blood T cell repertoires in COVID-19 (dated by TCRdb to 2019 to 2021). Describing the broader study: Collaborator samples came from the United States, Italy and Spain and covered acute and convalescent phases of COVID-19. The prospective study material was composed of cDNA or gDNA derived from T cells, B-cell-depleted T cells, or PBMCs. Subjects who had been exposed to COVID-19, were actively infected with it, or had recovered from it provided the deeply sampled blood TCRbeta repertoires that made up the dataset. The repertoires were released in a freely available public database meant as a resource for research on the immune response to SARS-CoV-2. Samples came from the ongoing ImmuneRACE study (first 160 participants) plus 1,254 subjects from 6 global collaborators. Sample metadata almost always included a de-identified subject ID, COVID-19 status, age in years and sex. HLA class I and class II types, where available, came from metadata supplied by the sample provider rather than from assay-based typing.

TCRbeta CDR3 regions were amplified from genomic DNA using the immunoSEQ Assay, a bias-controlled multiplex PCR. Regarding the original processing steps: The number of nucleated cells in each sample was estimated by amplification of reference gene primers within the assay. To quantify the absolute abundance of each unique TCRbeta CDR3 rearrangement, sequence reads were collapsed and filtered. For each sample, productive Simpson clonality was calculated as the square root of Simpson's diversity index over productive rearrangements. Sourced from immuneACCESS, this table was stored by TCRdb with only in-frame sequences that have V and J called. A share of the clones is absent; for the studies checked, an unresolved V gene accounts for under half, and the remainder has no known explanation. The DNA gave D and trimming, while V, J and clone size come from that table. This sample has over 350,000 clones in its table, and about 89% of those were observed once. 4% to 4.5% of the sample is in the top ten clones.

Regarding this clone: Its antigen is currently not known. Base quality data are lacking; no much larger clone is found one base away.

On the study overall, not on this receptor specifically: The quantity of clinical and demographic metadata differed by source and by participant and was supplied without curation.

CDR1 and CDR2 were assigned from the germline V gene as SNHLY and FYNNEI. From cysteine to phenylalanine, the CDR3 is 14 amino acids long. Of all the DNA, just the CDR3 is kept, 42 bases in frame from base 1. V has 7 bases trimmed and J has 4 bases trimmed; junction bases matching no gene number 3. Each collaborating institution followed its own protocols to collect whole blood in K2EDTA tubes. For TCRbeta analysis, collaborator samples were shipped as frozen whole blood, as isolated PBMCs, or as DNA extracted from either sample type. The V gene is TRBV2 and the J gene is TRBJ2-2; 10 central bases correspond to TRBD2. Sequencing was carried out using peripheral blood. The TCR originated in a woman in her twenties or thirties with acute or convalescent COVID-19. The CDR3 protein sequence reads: CASIQRGGTGELFF. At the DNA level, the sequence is TGTGCCAGCATACAGCGGGGGGGCACCGGGGAGCTGTTTTTT. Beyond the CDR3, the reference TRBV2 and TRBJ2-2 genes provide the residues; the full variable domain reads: EPEVTQTPSHQVTQMGQEVILRCVPISNHLYFYWYRQILGQKVEFLVSFYNNEISEKSEIFDDQFSVERPDGSNFTLKIRSTKLEDSAMYFCASIQRGGTGELFFGEGSRLTVL.